What follows are 28 T cell receptor beta chains derived from one specimen sequenced in a study of cytomegalovirus exposure and HLA in healthy donors. Primers included in the PCR were 60 Vbeta and 13 Jbeta primers. The method was immunoSEQ multiplex PCR; TCRdb's version includes in-frame clones alone and lacks a portion of them. Of under 200,000 clones listed, roughly 87% are singletons. Sequencing was performed on PBMCs. The receptors originated from a boy aged 2-9 years in good health and CMV-seronegative.

The chain recombines TRBV30 with TRBJ1-2; 10 bases align to TRBD1. CDR3 length: 15 amino acids. Germline V lookup: CDR1 GTSNPN, CDR2 SVGIG (reference sequence). Trimming at V came to 4 bases and at J to 3 bases, leaving 8 bases not matched to a gene. The CDR3 protein is CAWNTGQGTYYGYTF. The CDR3 DNA is TGTGCCTGGAATACGGGACAGGGGACTTACTATGGCTACACCTTC.

J is TRBJ2-7 and V is TRBV27; tentative D call: TRBD1 (5 bases). This CDR3 comprises 14 residues. The germline V gene encodes CDR1 MNHEY and CDR2 SMNVEV (reference sequence). With 2 bases removed from V and 3 bases from J, the gap between germline ends came to 11 bases. The CDR3 region is CASSLGPQGYEQYF. CDR3 DNA sequence: TGTGCCAGCAGTTTAGGGCCCCAGGGCTACGAGCAGTACTTC.

The chain has TRBV10-1 and TRBJ1-4; D possibly corresponds to TRBD1 (5 bases). Germline lookup yields CDR1 WNHNN and CDR2 SYGVQD (reference sequence). The length of the CDR3 is 12 residues. Trimming left V 2 bases short and J 14 bases short, with 12 bases between. The CDR3 nucleotides are TGCGCCAGCAGTGAGGGCGATGGGGGGCTGTTTTTT. Amino acid sequence: CASSEGDGGLFF.

This chain links TRBV6-6 with TRBJ2-7; D is possibly TRBD2 (5 bases). Germline lookup yields CDR1 MNHNY and CDR2 SVGAGI (reference sequence). V lost 6 bases and J 3 bases, leaving 18 bases between the germline ends. This CDR3 region has 15 residues. CDR3 DNA: TGTGCCAGCAGCCGCTTGGAACTGGGAGTCTACGAGCAGTACTTC. Its protein is CASSRLELGVYEQYF.

This sequence joins TRBV4-1 and TRBJ1-1, with TRBD1 matching over 7 bases. This CDR3 comprises 15 residues. Germline values: CDR1 MGHRA, CDR2 YSYEKL. The junction had 17 bases not matched to a gene; V was cut back by 2 bases and J by 14 bases. Here the CDR3 reads CASSQPRQGRRSGFF. CDR3 bases: TGCGCCAGCAGCCAACCGCGACAGGGCCGGCGGAGTGGGTTCTTT.

The chain employs TRBV11-1 and TRBJ2-1, with 9 positions matching TRBD2. V gave up 5 bases and J gave up 3 bases; unmatched junction bases: 5. The CDR3 loop spans 15 amino acids. Germline loops: CDR1 SGHAT, CDR2 FQDESV (reference sequence). CDR3 region: CASSLRLADYNEQFF. In DNA form, the CDR3 reads TGTGCCAGCAGCCTCCGACTAGCGGACTACAATGAGCAGTTCTTC.

This clone was counted a few times. The gene calls are TRBV7-6 and TRBJ2-5; TRBD1 matches at 11 bases. This CDR3 contains 14 residues. Germline V lookup: CDR1 SGHVS, CDR2 FNYEAQ. Trimming cost V 5 bases and J 4 bases; bases outside gene matches: 3. For the CDR3, the DNA is TGTGCCAGCAGCCGGACAGGGGGCCTAGAGACCCAGTACTTC. Protein product: CASSRTGGLETQYF.

J is TRBJ2-2 and V is TRBV5-6; 7 bases align to TRBD2. The CDR3 runs 16 residues. With 1 base clipped from V and 3 bases from J, the junction kept 6 bases outside the gene matches. Germline CDR1 SGHDT, CDR2 YYEEEE. The CDR3 spells CASSLFGGGDTGELFF. The DNA for the CDR3 is TGTGCCAGCAGCTTGTTCGGGGGAGGGGACACCGGGGAGCTGTTTTTT.

The chain uses TRBV15 and TRBJ1-1; D uncertain. Germline V gene lookup returns CDR1 LNHNV and CDR2 YYDKDF (reference sequence). The CDR3 is 13 residues long. The germline V and J ends were trimmed by 3 bases and 8 bases, with 13 bases remaining between them. The CDR3 DNA reads TGTGCCACCAGCAGGGGAGGTGGAAGGGAAGCTTTCTTT. This gives the protein CATSRGGGREAFF.

The V gene is TRBV28, the J gene TRBJ1-1; 8 nucleotides agree with TRBD1. Losses at the gene ends were 8 bases for V and 1 base for J; bases not matched to a gene: 3. CDR3 length: 13 residues. CDR1 and CDR2 (germline): MDHEN, SYDVKM. As DNA, the CDR3 is TGTGCCAGCGGGACAGGACAGAACACTGAAGCTTTCTTT. It specifies CASGTGQNTEAFF.

CDR3 loop: CASSILDRDTGELFF. CDR3 nucleotide sequence: TGTGCCAGTAGTATACTGGACAGGGACACCGGGGAGCTGTTTTTT. J is TRBJ2-2 and V is TRBV19; 8 bases align to TRBD1. Germline trimming cut 2 bases from V and 3 bases from J; bases unmatched to any gene: 2. Germline lookup yields CDR1 LNHDA and CDR2 SQIVND (reference sequence). This CDR3 comprises 15 residues. Looking up the rest from reference TRBV19 and TRBJ2-2 gives the full variable domain: DGGITQSPKYLFRKEGQNVTLSCEQNLNHDAMYWYRQDPGQGLRLIYYSQIVNDFQKGDIAEGYSVSREKKESFPLTVTSAQKNPTAFYLCASSILDRDTGELFFGEGSRLTVL.

The chain combines TRBV7-9 with TRBJ1-2; the match to TRBD1 covers 9 bases. Germline loops: CDR1 SEHNR, CDR2 FQNEAQ (reference sequence). The CDR3 covers 14 residues. Unmatched junction bases numbered 7, after V lost 5 bases and J lost 6 bases. As DNA, the CDR3 is TGTGCCAGCAGCGCACAGGGGGCGAATGATGGCTACACCTTC. Translated: CASSAQGANDGYTF.

This clone was seen only once. The chain is built from TRBV6-5 and TRBJ2-7; 12 positions agree with TRBD2. After removal of 1 base from V and 0 bases from J, the junction contained 1 base not matched to a gene. The CDR3 sequence is 16 residues long. CDR1 and CDR2 from the germline V gene are MNHEY and SVGAGI. In DNA, the CDR3 is TGTGCCAGCAGTTACTGGACTAGCGGGACCTCCTACGAGCAGTACTTC. This translates into CASSYWTSGTSYEQYF.

This clone was seen once. The V and J genes are TRBV30 and TRBJ2-1; weak D call: TRBD2 (6 bases). Germline values: CDR1 GTSNPN, CDR2 SVGIG (reference sequence). CDR3 length: 13 residues. Deletions cut 4 bases from V and 8 bases from J, with 15 bases between. CDR3 residues: CAWIGRESDEQFF. The CDR3 DNA reads as TGTGCCTGGATTGGGCGGGAATCCGATGAGCAGTTCTTC.

The chain links TRBV29-1 to TRBJ2-6, with D uncertain. This CDR3 has 13 residues. The germline CDR1 and CDR2 sequences are SQVTM and ANQGSEA. The V end was cut by 5 bases, the J end by 0 bases, with 5 bases between. The CDR3 loop is CSVRLSGANVLTF. The CDR3 nucleotides read TGCAGCGTTCGTCTCTCTGGGGCCAACGTCCTGACTTTC.

The rearrangement uses TRBV6-1 and TRBJ1-2, with a tentative D call TRBD1 (6 bases). The CDR3 contains 14 residues. V was shortened by 1 base and J by 4 bases, with 10 bases between the two germline ends. The germline V gene encodes CDR1 MNHNS and CDR2 SASEGT. CDR3 bases: TGTGCCAGCAGTGAAGGCAGCAGGGGCTATGGCTACACCTTC. Protein product: CASSEGSRGYGYTF.

This sequence joins TRBV6-1 and TRBJ2-5; the match to TRBD1 covers 7 bases. The CDR3 is made up of 13 amino acids. With V trimmed by 4 bases and J by 1 base, 0 bases remained unmatched. The germline CDR1 and CDR2 sequences are MNHNS and SASEGT. For the CDR3, the DNA is TGTGCCAGCAGTGGACAGGGCCAAGAGACCCAGTACTTC. It is translated as CASSGQGQETQYF.

J is TRBJ2-4 and V is TRBV9; D is undetermined. The CDR3 consists of 15 residues. Germline CDR1 and CDR2: SGDLS and YYNGEE. V was trimmed by 0 bases and J by 3 bases, leaving 10 bases between them. The DNA of the CDR3 is TGTGCCAGCAGCGTAGATTTTTCAGACAAAAACATTCAGTACTTC. It is translated as CASSVDFSDKNIQYF.

This chain joins TRBV19 and TRBJ1-1, with D tentatively TRBD1 (6 bases). Germline V gene data show CDR1 as LNHDA and CDR2 as SQIVND (reference sequence). The CDR3 consists of 15 residues. V lost 3 bases to trimming and J lost 1 base, with 12 bases between them. CDR3 in DNA: TGTGCCAGTAGTATCATGAGGGGGGGGAACACTGAAGCTTTCTTT. This sequence encodes CASSIMRGGNTEAFF.

V is TRBV6-1 and J is TRBJ2-1; 8 nucleotides align to TRBD2. The junction had 8 bases not matched to a gene; V was cut back by 2 bases and J by 8 bases. CDR3 length: 15 residues. CDR1 MNHNS and CDR2 SASEGT come from the germline V gene. In DNA form, the CDR3 reads TGTGCCAGCAGTGAAAGTGGGACTAGGCCCTATGAGCAGTTCTTC. This sequence encodes CASSESGTRPYEQFF.

The rearrangement uses TRBV9 and TRBJ1-2; 11 nucleotides match TRBD1. The CDR3 totals 15 residues. The V and J ends lost 4 bases and 8 bases, in that order; junction bases with no gene match: 10. CDR1 is SGDLS, CDR2 YYNGEE, per germline. DNA of the CDR3: TGTGCCAGCAGCCCCTTCGGACAGGGGGCGACCGGCTACACCTTC. Protein: CASSPFGQGATGYTF.

The gene calls are TRBV15 and TRBJ1-4, with D unresolved. Trimming removed 1 base at V and 7 bases at J, with 7 bases between. Germline CDR1 and CDR2: LNHNV and YYDKDF (reference sequence). The CDR3 has 13 amino acids. For the CDR3, the DNA is TGTGCCACCAGCAGAGCTCGAGTTGAAAAACTGTTTTTT. As protein: CATSRARVEKLFF.

Written as DNA, the CDR3 is TGTGCCGGACGACAGAGGCTCGGCACTGAAGCTTTCTTT. Its translation: CAGRQRLGTEAFF. The J gene is TRBJ1-1, the V gene TRBV30, with D tentatively TRBD1 (5 bases). This CDR3 region has 13 residues. Germline V lookup: CDR1 GTSNPN, CDR2 SVGIG (reference sequence). V shed 8 bases and J shed 4 bases, with 17 bases lying between them.

The CDR3 loop is CSVFSSYNEQFF. CDR3 bases: TGCAGCGTTTTCAGCTCCTACAATGAGCAGTTCTTC. V usage is TRBV29-1 and J usage is TRBJ2-1, with no clear D. This CDR3 region has 12 residues. Germline V gene data show CDR1 as SQVTM and CDR2 as ANQGSEA. V was trimmed by 5 bases and J by 0 bases, leaving 5 bases between them.

The V and J genes are TRBV13 and TRBJ2-1, with 8 bases lining up with TRBD2. Germline V gene sequence: CDR1 PRHDT, CDR2 FYEKMQ (reference sequence). The CDR3 is 16 amino acids. V trimming: 5 bases; J trimming: 8 bases; junction bases outside the gene matches: 14. Written as DNA, the CDR3 is TGTGCCAGCAGCCCAAGGGAGGGACTAGTTAGGCATGAGCAGTTCTTC. This codes for CASSPREGLVRHEQFF.

V usage is TRBV5-1 and J usage is TRBJ2-3; the match to TRBD2 covers 7 bases. Unmatched junction bases numbered 8, after V lost 6 bases and J lost 4 bases. The CDR3 totals 14 residues. The V gene's germline CDR1 is SGHRS and CDR2 YFSETQ. The CDR3 is CASTSTSSADTQYF. In nucleotides, the CDR3 is TGCGCCAGCACCTCGACTAGCAGTGCAGATACGCAGTATTTT.

The table lists this clone with a few counts. This chain uses TRBV28 with TRBJ2-3; maybe TRBD1 (6 bases). Germline-derived CDR1 and CDR2 are MDHEN and SYDVKM. With 2 bases removed from V and 3 bases from J, the gap between germline ends came to 21 bases. This CDR3 region has 18 residues. The CDR3 protein is CASSLSGGVSSWTDTQYF. Written as DNA, the CDR3 is TGTGCCAGCAGTTTAAGTGGGGGCGTCTCCTCGTGGACAGATACGCAGTATTTT. Looking up the rest from reference TRBV28 and TRBJ2-3 gives the full variable domain: DVKVTQSSRYLVKRTGEKVFLECVQDMDHENMFWYRQDPGLGLRLIYFSYDVKMKEKGDIPEGYSVSREKKERFSLILESASTNQTSMYLCASSLSGGVSSWTDTQYFGPGTRLTVL.

Only a few counts were recorded for this clone. The gene calls are TRBV5-8 and TRBJ1-3, with D unclear. V gave up 5 bases and J gave up 2 bases, with 14 bases separating them. Germline loops: CDR1 SGHTS, CDR2 YDEGEE. The CDR3 is 15 residues long. The CDR3 DNA reads as TGTGCCAGCAGGATCGTTGGGAGGCCTGGAAACACCATATATTTT. It translates to CASRIVGRPGNTIYF.